This TCR beta chain was sequenced for a study of long-term antiretroviral therapy in people with HIV. General study findings and limits: CDR3 lengths in HIV samples spanned a narrower range than controls.

The authors ran the immunoSEQ assay, v3.0, at survey level. Profiling relied on immunoSEQ multiplex PCR, and the TCRdb table lists in-frame clones only, not all of them. Among about 50,000 clones listed, about 80% were seen once. Details on this clone: Its antigen is still unknown.

The clonotype was recovered from a young woman with HIV. The sequencing here drew on unsorted PBMCs, taken 0.8 years after starting antiretroviral therapy.

CDR3 amino acids: CAWGTPKAGELFF. The CDR3 DNA is TGTGCCTGGGGGACCCCCAAAGCCGGGGAGCTGTTTTTT. The gene calls are TRBV7-9 and TRBJ2-2; D possibly matches TRBD1 or TRBD2 (5 bases each). The length of the CDR3 is 13 residues. The V gene lost 11 bases and the J gene lost 6 bases, with 16 bases spanning the gap. Germline loops: CDR1 SEHNR, CDR2 FQNEAQ (reference sequence).